Below, one TCR beta chain is given with its context. Antigen: not known. The sample belongs to a study of blood T cells in healthy people across ages. Study-level points and caveats: With age, beta diversity per million T cells declined roughly linearly, significantly by 40.

A sample-barcoded 5' primer and a J-beta primer mix were used in a second PCR of roughly 7 to 11 cycles. Tagging of each cDNA molecule was performed by a template-switch adaptor with 12 random nucleotides. TCRdb used MiXCR to reprocess the 5' RACE reads, holding one entry per CDR3 protein. The data hold 700,000 to 950,000 distinct CDR3 sequences, with 55% to 70% observed a single time. Extractions gave at least 6 micrograms of total RNA per sample. The clonotype was recovered from a young man in good health. The sequenced sample consisted of blood.

CDR3 DNA: TGTGCCAGCAGCGAATCGGACAGGGATAACTACGAGCAGTACTTC. Amino acid sequence: CASSESDRDNYEQYF. The gene calls are TRBV5-6 and TRBJ2-7; 8 bases fit TRBD1. Germline trimming cut 4 bases from V and 3 bases from J; bases unmatched to any gene: 9. The CDR3 length is 15 residues. Germline-derived CDR1 and CDR2 are SGHDT and YYEEEE.